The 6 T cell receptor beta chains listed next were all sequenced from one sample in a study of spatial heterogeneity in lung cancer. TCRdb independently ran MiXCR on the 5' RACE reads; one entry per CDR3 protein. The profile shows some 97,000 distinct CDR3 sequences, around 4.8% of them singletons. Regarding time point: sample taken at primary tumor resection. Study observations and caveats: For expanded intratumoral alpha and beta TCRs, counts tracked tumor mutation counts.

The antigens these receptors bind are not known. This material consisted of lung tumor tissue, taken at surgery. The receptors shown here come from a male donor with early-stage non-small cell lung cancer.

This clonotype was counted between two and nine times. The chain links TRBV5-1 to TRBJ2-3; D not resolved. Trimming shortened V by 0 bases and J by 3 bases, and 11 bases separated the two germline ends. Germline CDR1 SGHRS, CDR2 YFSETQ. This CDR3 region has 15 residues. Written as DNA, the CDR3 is TGCGCCAGCAGCTTGGAGGGTCTCCTTACAGATACGCAGTATTTT. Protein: CASSLEGLLTDTQYF.

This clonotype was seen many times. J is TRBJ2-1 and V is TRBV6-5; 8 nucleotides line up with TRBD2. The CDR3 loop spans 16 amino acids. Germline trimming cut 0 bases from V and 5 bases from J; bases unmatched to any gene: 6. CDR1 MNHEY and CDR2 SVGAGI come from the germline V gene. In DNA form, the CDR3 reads TGTGCCAGCAGTTACTCGGCGGGAGGTTGGAACAATGAGCAGTTCTTC. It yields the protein CASSYSAGGWNNEQFF.

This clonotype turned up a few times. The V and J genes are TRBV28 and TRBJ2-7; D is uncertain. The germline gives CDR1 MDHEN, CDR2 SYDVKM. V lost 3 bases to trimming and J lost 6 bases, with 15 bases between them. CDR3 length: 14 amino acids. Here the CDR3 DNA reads TGTGCCAGCAGTTTTTGTCTACCACTTTGCGAGCAGTACTTC. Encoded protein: CASSFCLPLCEQYF.

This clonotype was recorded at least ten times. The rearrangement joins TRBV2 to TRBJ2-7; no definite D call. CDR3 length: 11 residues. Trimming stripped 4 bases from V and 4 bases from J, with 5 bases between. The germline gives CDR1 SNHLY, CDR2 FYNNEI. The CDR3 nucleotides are TGTGCCAGCAGTGTCTTTTACGAGCAGTACTTC. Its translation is CASSVFYEQYF.

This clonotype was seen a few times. In DNA form, the CDR3 reads TGTGCCAGCAGTTTAAGGGCAGGGCGACACGAGCAGTACTTC. Translation gives CASSLRAGRHEQYF. The chain couples TRBV28 to TRBJ2-7; D is perhaps TRBD1 (5 bases). The CDR3 is 14 amino acids. Germline CDR1 is MDHEN and CDR2 is SYDVKM. With 2 bases removed from V and 5 bases from J, the gap between germline ends came to 13 bases.

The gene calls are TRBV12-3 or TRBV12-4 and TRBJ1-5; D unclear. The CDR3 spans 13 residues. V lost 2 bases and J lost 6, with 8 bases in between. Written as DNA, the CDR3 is TGTGCCAGCAGTTTAAAGGCCCCTCAGCCCCAGCATTTT. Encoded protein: CASSLKAPQPQHF.